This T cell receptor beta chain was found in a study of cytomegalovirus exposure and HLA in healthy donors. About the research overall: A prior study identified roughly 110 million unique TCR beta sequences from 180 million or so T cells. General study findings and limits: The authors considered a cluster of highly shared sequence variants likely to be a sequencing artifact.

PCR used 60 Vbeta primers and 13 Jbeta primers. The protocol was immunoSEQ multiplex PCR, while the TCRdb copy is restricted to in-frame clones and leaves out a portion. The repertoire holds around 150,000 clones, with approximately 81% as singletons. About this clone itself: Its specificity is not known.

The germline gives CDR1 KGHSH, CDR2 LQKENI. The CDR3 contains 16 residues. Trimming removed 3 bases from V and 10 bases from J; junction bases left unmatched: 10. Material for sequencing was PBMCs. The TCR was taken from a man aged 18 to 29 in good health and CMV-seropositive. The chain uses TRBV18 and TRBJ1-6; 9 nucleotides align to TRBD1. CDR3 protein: CASSPSGQGQPSPLHF. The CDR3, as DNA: TGTGCCAGCTCACCGTCGGGACAGGGTCAACCCTCACCCCTCCACTTT.